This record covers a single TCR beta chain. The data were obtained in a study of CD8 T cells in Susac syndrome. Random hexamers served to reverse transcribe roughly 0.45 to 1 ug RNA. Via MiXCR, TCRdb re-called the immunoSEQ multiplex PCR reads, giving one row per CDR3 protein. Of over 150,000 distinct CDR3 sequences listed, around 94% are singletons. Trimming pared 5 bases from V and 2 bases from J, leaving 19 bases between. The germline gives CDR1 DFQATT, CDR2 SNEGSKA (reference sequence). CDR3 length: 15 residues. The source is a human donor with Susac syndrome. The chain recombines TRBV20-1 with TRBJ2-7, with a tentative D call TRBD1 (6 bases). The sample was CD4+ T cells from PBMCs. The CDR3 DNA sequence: TGCAGTGCTTCCAGGGGACCCTTAACCACCTACGAGCAGTACTTC. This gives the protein CSASRGPLTTYEQYF.